The 31 T cell receptor beta chains in this list originate from one sample, sequenced in a study of shared clonotypes between healthy human individuals. Generated by immunoSEQ multiplex PCR, the TCRdb table keeps only in-frame clones and is missing some. Here the sample spans roughly 2,500,000 clones, more than 85% being singletons. The sample was naive CD4+ T cells from PBMCs. The subset was: CD45RA+ positively selected. The receptors shown here come from a man aged 18-30 years in good health. Some clones in this sample may be carry-over from other donors' samples.

The V and J genes are TRBV5-1 and TRBJ2-1, with D unresolved. V was pared by 0 bases and J by 7 bases, with 14 bases between. CDR3 length: 15 amino acids. Germline V gene lookup returns CDR1 SGHRS and CDR2 YFSETQ. The CDR3 is CASSLEPNSGNEQFF. The CDR3 bases are TGCGCCAGCAGCTTGGAACCCAACTCAGGAAATGAGCAGTTCTTC.

This chain joins TRBV5-5 and TRBJ2-7; 8 nucleotides line up with TRBD2. There are 13 residues in the CDR3. Trimming cost V 3 bases and J 4 bases; bases outside gene matches: 3. CDR1 is SGHKS, CDR2 YYEKEE, per germline (reference sequence). CDR3 DNA sequence: TGTGCCAGCAGCTGGACTAGCCGATACGAGCAGTACTTC. Translating gives CASSWTSRYEQYF.

This clone was seen only once. The chain is built from TRBV6-1 and TRBJ2-7; D is perhaps TRBD1 or TRBD2 (6 bases each). V lost 0 bases and J lost 0, with 15 bases in between. Germline V gene lookup returns CDR1 MNHNS and CDR2 SASEGT. The CDR3 is made up of 17 amino acids. The CDR3 DNA follows: TGTGCCAGCAGTGAAGCAGGAGGGACAACCATCTCCTACGAGCAGTACTTC. Its translation is CASSEAGGTTISYEQYF.

This sequence joins TRBV30 and TRBJ1-2, with D possibly being TRBD1 (6 bases). Germline CDR1 is GTSNPN and CDR2 is SVGIG (reference sequence). The CDR3 extends over 14 amino acids. Between the trimmed V and J ends, which lost 3 bases and 8 bases, there was a span of 19 bases. The CDR3 nucleotides read TGTGCCTGGAGGAGGGGGGAGGATCGGCCCGGCTACACCTTC. It translates to CAWRRGEDRPGYTF.

The rearrangement links TRBV28 to TRBJ1-3; 8 nucleotides match TRBD1. Per the germline V gene, CDR1 is MDHEN and CDR2 is SYDVKM. This CDR3 has 13 residues. V shed 10 bases, J shed 0 bases, and the junction held 2 bases outside the gene matches. The CDR3 region is CATTGGSGNTIYF. Here the CDR3 DNA reads TGTGCCACCACAGGGGGCTCTGGAAACACCATATATTTT.

This chain links TRBV6-6 with TRBJ1-2; TRBD1 is a possible D gene (6 bases). CDR1 is MNHNY, CDR2 SVGAGI, per germline (reference sequence). The V and J ends lost 6 bases and 8 bases respectively, with 16 bases between them. This CDR3 spans 13 amino acids. The CDR3 sequence is CASRNTGSGGYTF. As DNA, the CDR3 is TGTGCCAGCAGAAATACAGGGTCGGGGGGCTACACCTTC.

Concerning this clone: The same CDR3 is also encoded by other DNA sequences in this sample. The V call is TRBV19, the J call TRBJ2-1; 10 positions agree with TRBD2. V was clipped by 5 bases and J by 1 base; unmatched bases: 2. The germline CDR1 and CDR2 sequences are LNHDA and SQIVND (reference sequence). This CDR3 has 15 residues. The CDR3 is CASSPSGSSYNEQFF. DNA of the CDR3: TGTGCCAGTAGTCCTAGCGGGAGTTCCTACAATGAGCAGTTCTTC.

The CDR3 nucleotides read TGCGCCAGCAGCCCAAGAGGGACGATACCTACCGAGCAGTACTTC. Encoded protein: CASSPRGTIPTEQYF. The chain carries TRBV4-1 and TRBJ2-7; D tentatively fits TRBD1 or TRBD2 (5 bases each). Germline CDR1 and CDR2: MGHRA and YSYEKL. Trimming removed 4 bases at V and 6 bases at J, with 19 bases between. This CDR3 comprises 15 residues.

As DNA, the CDR3 is TGTGCCAGTAGTATGAGGTCTTCCCTCTTCAATCAGCCCCAGCATTTT. Protein sequence: CASSMRSSLFNQPQHF. The chain uses TRBV19 and TRBJ1-5; no clear D gene. The CDR3 runs 16 residues. Between the trimmed V and J ends, which lost 3 bases and 3 bases, there was a span of 15 bases. Germline CDR1 LNHDA, CDR2 SQIVND (reference sequence).

The genes are TRBV19 and TRBJ2-5, with D hard to call. Germline V lookup: CDR1 LNHDA, CDR2 SQIVND (reference sequence). V gave up 6 bases and J gave up 5 bases, with 19 bases separating them. This CDR3 is built from 15 residues. The chain's CDR3 is CASSSASLPHETQYF. DNA of the CDR3: TGTGCCAGTAGCTCCGCGTCTCTCCCACACGAGACCCAGTACTTC.

The V gene is TRBV2, the J gene TRBJ1-4; D is unresolved. Germline V gene lookup returns CDR1 SNHLY and CDR2 FYNNEI. CDR3 size: 15 residues. Trimming took off 6 bases at V and 0 bases at J, with 11 bases between the two ends. For the CDR3, the DNA is TGTGCCAGCAGCCTTGCGAGGGCAACTAATGAAAAACTGTTTTTT. Protein: CASSLARATNEKLFF.

The V call is TRBV23-1, the J call TRBJ1-5; D is perhaps TRBD1 (5 bases). TRBV23-1 is noted as an ORF with a role that remains uncertain. The CDR3 consists of 14 residues. Trimming took off 7 bases at V and 0 bases at J, with 10 bases between the two ends. The CDR3 reads CASTLGGSNQPQHF. The CDR3 coding sequence is TGCGCCAGCACTTTGGGGGGTAGCAATCAGCCCCAGCATTTT.

This sequence joins TRBV29-1 and TRBJ2-1, with D maybe TRBD2 (7 bases). The germline V gene encodes CDR1 SQVTM and CDR2 ANQGSEA. CDR3 size: 18 residues. V was cut by 4 bases and J by 3 bases, with 25 bases left in between. The CDR3, as DNA: TGCAGCGTTGGATCGTATATCGGGGGGCGGAATTTCTACAATGAGCAGTTCTTC. This sequence encodes CSVGSYIGGRNFYNEQFF.

The chain recombines TRBV6-1 with TRBJ1-5; possible D gene TRBD1, 5 bases. The germline CDR1 and CDR2 sequences are MNHNS and SASEGT. Trimming shortened V by 4 bases and J by 1 base, and 14 bases separated the two germline ends. There are 16 residues in the CDR3. The CDR3 DNA follows: TGTGCCAGCAGTGGACCTGCGGGGGTGAGCAATCAGCCCCAGCATTTT. As protein: CASSGPAGVSNQPQHF.

The rearrangement uses TRBV6-5 and TRBJ2-1; 7 nucleotides align to TRBD2. The CDR3 loop spans 15 amino acids. From germline, CDR1 is MNHEY and CDR2 SVGAGI. The ends lost 6 bases at V and 4 bases at J; junction bases unmatched: 9. The CDR3 DNA follows: TGTGCCAGCAGGGGAGTGGGAGGGCCTTACAATGAGCAGTTCTTC. As protein: CASRGVGGPYNEQFF.

In this sample, this clone turned up a few times. The chain links TRBV5-1 to TRBJ1-5; no firm D call. This CDR3 spans 12 amino acids. Germline CDR1 and CDR2: SGHRS and YFSETQ. The ends were cut back, 4 bases at V and 5 bases at J, with 7 bases in the middle. In DNA form, the CDR3 reads TGCGCCAGCAGCGCACTTCATCAGCCCCAGCATTTT. Its translation is CASSALHQPQHF.

This clone was recorded once. The gene calls are TRBV27 and TRBJ2-7; D might be TRBD2 (6 bases). The length of the CDR3 is 15 residues. In germline, CDR1 is MNHEY, CDR2 SMNVEV (reference sequence). V lost 6 bases and J 3 bases, leaving 18 bases between the germline ends. Here the CDR3 reads CASSPLALGGYEQYF. CDR3 DNA sequence: TGTGCCAGCAGCCCTCTAGCGTTAGGAGGCTACGAGCAGTACTTC.

As concerns this clone: The same CDR3 arises from other DNA sequences in this sample as well. The chain is built from TRBV10-3 and TRBJ2-1, with 9 bases fitting TRBD1. The CDR3 runs to 14 residues. CDR1 is ENHRY and CDR2 is SYGVKD in the germline V gene. V shed 6 bases, J shed 5 bases, and the junction held 5 bases outside the gene matches. The DNA of the CDR3 is TGTGCCATCAGCCCGGGACAGGGAAACAATGAGCAGTTCTTC. Amino acid sequence: CAISPGQGNNEQFF.

This chain uses TRBV7-9 with TRBJ2-1, with D possibly matching TRBD2 (5 bases). The V and J ends lost 5 bases and 7 bases respectively, with 18 bases between them. The CDR3 totals 15 residues. Germline V gives CDR1 SEHNR, CDR2 FQNEAQ (reference sequence). The CDR3, as DNA: TGTGCCAGCAGCCCATTCGGTTTTCCGGGAAATGAGCAGTTCTTC. The encoded protein is CASSPFGFPGNEQFF.

This chain uses TRBV29-1 with TRBJ2-3, with D possibly being TRBD2 (5 bases). V lost 7 bases and J 0 bases, leaving 5 bases between the germline ends. From germline, CDR1 is SQVTM and CDR2 ANQGSEA. The CDR3 runs to 11 residues. In DNA form, the CDR3 reads TGCAGCGGGACTAGCACAGATACGCAGTATTTT. It yields the protein CSGTSTDTQYF.

The chain uses TRBV6-6 and TRBJ2-3; 10 bases fit TRBD1. With V trimmed by 5 bases and J by 4 bases, 6 bases remained unmatched. CDR1 is MNHNY and CDR2 is SVGAGI in the germline V gene (reference sequence). The CDR3 runs to 15 residues. The CDR3 protein is CASSAGQGVADTQYF. CDR3 DNA: TGTGCCAGCAGTGCCGGACAGGGGGTTGCAGATACGCAGTATTTT.

The J gene is TRBJ2-5, the V gene TRBV11-2; D unresolved. Trimming took 1 base from V and 4 from J, leaving 10 bases between them. Per the germline V gene, CDR1 is SGHAT and CDR2 is FQNNGV. The CDR3 spans 14 residues. CDR3 sequence reads: CASSLANSRETQYF. The CDR3 region has the DNA TGTGCCAGCAGCTTAGCCAATTCCCGAGAGACCCAGTACTTC.

A single count supports this clone. The CDR3 loop reads CAIQLAGGPIDTQYF. CDR3 in DNA: TGTGCCATCCAACTAGCGGGAGGGCCAATAGATACGCAGTATTTT. This chain uses TRBV28 with TRBJ2-3; 13 nucleotides agree with TRBD2. With 10 bases clipped from V and 5 bases from J, the junction kept 9 bases outside the gene matches. The germline V gene has CDR1 MDHEN and CDR2 SYDVKM. There are 15 residues in the CDR3.

The chain recombines TRBV27 with TRBJ2-3; weak D call: TRBD1 (5 bases). In germline, CDR1 is MNHEY, CDR2 SMNVEV (reference sequence). Trimming took 6 bases from V and 4 from J, leaving 8 bases between them. This CDR3 comprises 12 residues. CDR3 DNA sequence: TGTGCCAGCAGGACAGCGCCAGATACGCAGTATTTT. Protein: CASRTAPDTQYF.

The V and J genes are TRBV11-2 and TRBJ2-1, with 9 bases lining up with TRBD1. CDR1 is SGHAT, CDR2 FQNNGV, per germline. Losses at the gene ends were 4 bases for V and 1 base for J; bases not matched to a gene: 2. This CDR3 comprises 15 residues. CDR3 bases: TGTGCCAGCAGCTCCGACAGGGGGTCCTACAATGAGCAGTTCTTC. Its translation: CASSSDRGSYNEQFF.

V and J are TRBV6-6 and TRBJ1-4; D not resolved. The ends were cut back, 5 bases at V and 1 base at J, with 14 bases in the middle. Germline V lookup: CDR1 MNHNY, CDR2 SVGAGI (reference sequence). The CDR3 is 16 residues long. For the CDR3, the DNA is TGTGCCAGCAGTCCCTTGTTAGGACGAACTAATGAAAAACTGTTTTTT. It codes for CASSPLLGRTNEKLFF.

This chain connects TRBV9 to TRBJ2-2; D unclear. CDR3 length: 15 amino acids. CDR1 is SGDLS and CDR2 is YYNGEE in the germline V gene. V was cut by 0 bases and J by 1 base, with 7 bases left in between. DNA for the CDR3: TGTGCCAGCAGCGTAGAGACGAGGAACACCGGGGAGCTGTTTTTT. It codes for CASSVETRNTGELFF.

The J gene is TRBJ2-7, the V gene TRBV16; the match to TRBD1 covers 9 bases. V was clipped by 7 bases and J by 3 bases; unmatched bases: 10. Germline loops: CDR1 KGHSY, CDR2 FQNENV. The CDR3 runs 15 residues. The CDR3 bases are TGTGCCAGCAAACGGGACAGGGTAGCACGCTACGAGCAGTACTTC. Protein: CASKRDRVARYEQYF.

The chain combines TRBV5-4 with TRBJ1-6; D gene ambiguous. The CDR3 has 17 amino acids. Germline V gives CDR1 SGHNT, CDR2 YYREEE (reference sequence). Trimming removed 5 bases at V and 0 bases at J, with 15 bases between. The CDR3 nucleotides read TGTGCCAGCAGTTCCCTTTCGGGCGACTCCTATAATTCACCCCTCCACTTT. This encodes CASSSLSGDSYNSPLHF.

The chain couples TRBV30 to TRBJ2-5, with 9 bases aligning to TRBD2. From germline, CDR1 is GTSNPN and CDR2 SVGIG (reference sequence). V lost 4 bases and J lost 2; bases outside the gene matches: 11. This CDR3 has 16 amino acids. CDR3 protein: CAWTGQLAGPQETQYF. The CDR3 region has the DNA TGTGCCTGGACAGGCCAGCTAGCGGGACCACAAGAGACCCAGTACTTC.

The V and J genes are TRBV28 and TRBJ1-5; TRBD1 is a possible D gene (6 bases). Germline lookup yields CDR1 MDHEN and CDR2 SYDVKM. Trimming took 10 bases from V and 5 from J, leaving 18 bases between them. CDR3 length: 14 amino acids. CDR3 amino acids: CATLTQGLYQPQHF. CDR3 nucleotide sequence: TGTGCCACCCTTACCCAGGGGCTTTATCAGCCCCAGCATTTT.